This TCR beta chain was sequenced in a study of cytomegalovirus exposure and HLA in healthy donors. Of note for this clone: Its antigen is undetermined.

Germline lookup yields CDR1 LNHNV and CDR2 YYDKDF (reference sequence). This CDR3 is 18 amino acids long. V was clipped by 0 bases and J by 4 bases, with 19 bases between them. Study results and caveats: The study listed 150 to 200 cytomegalovirus-associated TCR beta chains. Being productive about 87% or about 30% of the time was typical of most TCR beta V segments in an earlier analysis. The sole available immune exposure information was CMV serostatus. In vitro, three CMV-associated chains proved specific for CMV antigens.

PCR was performed using 60 Vbeta and 13 Jbeta primers. TCRdb's table, derived via immunoSEQ multiplex PCR, lists solely in-frame clones and lacks some. Its clone listing holds 80,000 to 95,000 clones. The sequence was obtained from a woman aged 30 to 39 in good health and CMV-seronegative. The gene calls are TRBV15 and TRBJ1-3; the D gene is possibly TRBD1 (5 bases). The sample comprised PBMCs. CDR3 residues: CATSRDLNRGLLGNTIYF. CDR3 in DNA: TGTGCCACCAGCAGAGATCTCAATCGGGGGTTGTTGGGAAACACCATATATTTT.